This is a list of T cell receptor beta chains from one sample in a study of T cells after yellow fever vaccination. One entry per CDR3 protein results from TCRdb running MiXCR on the 5' RACE reads. Of roughly 500,000 distinct CDR3 sequences detected, roughly 21% appear once; the ten largest clones hold around 15%. Specimen: PBMCs, collected 15 days after the yellow fever booster vaccination. Receptor source: a man aged 25-45 years who received the YFV17D yellow fever vaccine. CDR3s include the opening cysteine and the closing phenylalanine or tryptophan. The D gene is left open where the match is weak. Expanded clones get a size class; other rows say once, few or many, or leave the size out.

TRBJ2-4 TRBV7-2 14 TRBD2 NA CASSVAGGPNIQYF TGTGCCAGCTCCGTAGCGGGGGGCCCAAACATTCAGTACTTC
TRBJ2-7 TRBV12-3/TRBV12-4 14 NA NA CASSMGPNHYEQYF TGTGCCAGCAGTATGGGACCTAACCACTACGAGCAGTACTTC
TRBJ2-7 TRBV28 15 TRBD2 NA CASSTLAGGTSEQYF TGTGCCAGCAGTACCTTAGCGGGAGGGACATCCGAGCAGTACTTC
TRBJ2-3 TRBV10-3 17 TRBD1 few CAISQTRDRGPGDTQYF TGTGCCATCAGTCAGACCCGGGACAGGGGACCGGGAGATACGCAGTATTTT
TRBJ2-5 TRBV27 12 NA few CASSLPGKPQYF TGTGCCAGCAGTTTACCTGGGAAGCCCCAGTACTTC
TRBJ1-6 TRBV4-1 15 NA few CASGPSTGYNSPLHF TGCGCCAGCGGACCTTCTACAGGGTATAATTCACCCCTCCACTTT
TRBJ2-5 TRBV5-1 14 NA few CASKGQGAGETQYF TGCGCCAGCAAAGGACAAGGGGCAGGGGAGACCCAGTACTTC
TRBJ2-1 TRBV12-3/TRBV12-4 12 NA NA CASSFDRGEQFF TGTGCCAGCAGTTTTGACCGGGGAGAGCAGTTCTTC
TRBJ2-1 TRBV29-1 14 NA few CSVEHPTNYNEQFF TGCAGCGTTGAACATCCCACGAACTACAATGAGCAGTTCTTC
TRBJ2-7 TRBV12-3/TRBV12-4 14 TRBD2 NA CASSLAGESYEQYF TGTGCCAGCAGTCTAGCGGGAGAGTCCTACGAGCAGTACTTC
TRBJ1-4 TRBV3-1 13 NA few CASSHGQGEKLFF TGTGCCAGCAGCCACGGTCAGGGCGAAAAACTGTTTTTT
TRBJ2-3 TRBV3-1 16 TRBD2 NA CASSQETSVWTDTQYF TGTGCCAGCAGCCAAGAAACTAGCGTCTGGACAGATACGCAGTATTTT
TRBJ2-1 TRBV6-2/TRBV6-3 15 NA NA CASSYPPSSYNEQFF TGTGCCAGCAGTTACCCTCCTAGCTCCTACAATGAGCAGTTCTTC
TRBJ1-1 TRBV18 15 TRBD1 few CASSPRTGESTEAFF TGTGCCAGCTCCCCCCGGACAGGGGAGAGCACTGAAGCTTTCTTT
TRBJ2-7 TRBV12-3/TRBV12-4 12 NA few CASSPGLNEQYF TGTGCCAGCAGTCCTGGGCTCAACGAGCAGTACTTC
TRBJ2-3 TRBV4-3 16 TRBD2 few CASSQEGLAASDTQYF TGCGCCAGCAGCCAAGAGGGGCTAGCGGCGTCAGATACGCAGTATTTT
TRBJ2-7 TRBV21-1 17 NA NA CASSKGTSGSAAYEQYF TGTGCCAGCAGCAAGGGGACTAGCGGGAGCGCAGCCTACGAGCAGTACTTC
TRBJ2-7 TRBV25-1 13 NA NA CASSPKLRLEQYF TGTGCCAGCAGTCCGAAACTAAGGCTCGAGCAGTACTTC
TRBJ1-1 TRBV7-2 15 NA NA CASSGLPGERGEAFF TGTGCCAGCAGCGGTTTGCCAGGGGAGAGAGGTGAAGCTTTCTTT
TRBJ1-1 TRBV20-1 14 NA many CSANAVVGNTEAFF TGCAGTGCTAACGCCGTGGTAGGGAACACTGAAGCTTTCTTT
TRBJ2-1 TRBV10-3 14 NA NA CAIQLEGGYNEQFF TGTGCCATCCAACTGGAGGGGGGATACAATGAGCAGTTCTTC
TRBJ1-1 TRBV12-3/TRBV12-4 15 NA NA CASSPPGSRNTEAFF TGTGCCAGCAGTCCACCCGGGTCAAGGAACACTGAAGCTTTCTTT
TRBJ1-4 TRBV27 15 NA NA CASSSWPATNEKLFF TGTGCCAGCAGTTCCTGGCCCGCAACTAATGAAAAACTGTTTTTT
TRBJ2-5 TRBV28 14 NA NA CASSRGRAQETQYF TGTGCCAGCAGTAGGGGCAGGGCGCAAGAGACCCAGTACTTC
TRBJ2-2 TRBV5-4 15 NA NA CASSFAQANTGELFF TGTGCCAGCAGCTTCGCACAGGCGAACACCGGGGAGCTGTTTTTT
TRBJ2-5 TRBV20-1 13 NA NA CSASRLNGETQYF TGCAGTGCTAGTCGATTGAACGGAGAGACCCAGTACTTC
TRBJ2-1 TRBV4-2 13 NA NA CASSPGNRGEQFF TGTGCCAGCAGTCCCGGGAATCGGGGGGAGCAGTTCTTC
TRBJ2-1 TRBV28 13 NA few CASGPAGANEQFF TGTGCCAGCGGTCCGGCGGGGGCCAATGAGCAGTTCTTC
TRBJ2-7 TRBV7-2 13 NA few CASSQAQPYEQYF TGTGCCAGCAGCCAGGCCCAGCCCTACGAGCAGTACTTC
TRBJ2-1 TRBV7-9 11 NA few CAITPSDEQFF TGTGCCATCACACCTAGCGATGAGCAGTTCTTC
TRBJ2-3 TRBV7-2 17 TRBD2 NA CASSLATSVYSADTQYF TGTGCCAGCAGCTTAGCGACTAGCGTCTACTCTGCAGATACGCAGTATTTT
TRBJ2-7 TRBV7-2 14 NA few CASRITGGSEEQYF TGTGCCAGCAGGATAACCGGGGGTTCGGAGGAGCAGTACTTC
TRBJ2-7 TRBV7-2 15 TRBD2 NA CASSQTSGRMYEQYF TGTGCCAGCAGTCAGACTAGCGGGAGAATGTACGAGCAGTACTTC
TRBJ2-3 TRBV19 15 TRBD2 NA CASSGLAGRTDTQYF TGTGCCAGTAGTGGACTAGCGGGCCGCACAGATACGCAGTATTTT
TRBJ2-1 TRBV6-2/TRBV6-3 13 NA NA CAIKEGYYNEQFF TGTGCCATCAAAGAGGGTTACTACAATGAGCAGTTCTTC
TRBJ2-1 TRBV12-3/TRBV12-4 16 TRBD2 NA CASSPRTSGYYNEQFF TGTGCCAGCAGCCCCCGGACTAGCGGGTATTACAATGAGCAGTTCTTC
TRBJ2-7 TRBV12-3/TRBV12-4 14 NA NA CASSPTGAIYEQYF TGTGCCAGCAGTCCTACCGGGGCCATCTACGAGCAGTACTTC
TRBJ1-2 TRBV20-1 16 NA few CSARDLESPANYGYTF TGCAGTGCTAGAGATCTCGAGTCGCCAGCTAACTATGGCTACACCTTC
TRBJ2-7 TRBV6-1 13 NA NA CAAQLSGSYEQYF TGTGCCGCCCAATTAAGCGGCTCCTACGAGCAGTACTTC
TRBJ2-3 TRBV20-1 14 TRBD1 NA CSARDQQGADTQYF TGCAGTGCTAGAGATCAACAGGGGGCCGATACGCAGTATTTT